These T cell receptor beta chains were read from a single sample in a study of response to subunit inactivated influenza vaccine. A single record per CDR3 protein comes from TCRdb applying MiXCR to the RT-PCR reads. The sample contains fewer than 600,000 distinct CDR3 sequences, under 8.5% of which appear only once. Sequenced here: PBMCs from blood, sampled around 25 months after vaccination. The receptor set was obtained from a man aged 50-75 years who received an inactivated influenza vaccine. The conserved cysteine and the conserved F or W are not part of the CDR3 here.

j_call: TRBJ1-1; v_call: TRBV12-3/TRBV12-4; cdr3_aa: ASSPTVDTEAF
j_call: TRBJ1-4; v_call: TRBV5-1; cdr3_aa: ASSLDDPRNEKLF
j_call: TRBJ1-1; v_call: TRBV6-5; cdr3_aa: ASSYSRQQNTEAF
j_call: TRBJ2-2; v_call: TRBV6-5; cdr3_aa: ASSYSIQGNTGELF
j_call: TRBJ1-2; v_call: TRBV12-3/TRBV12-4; cdr3_aa: ASTPAQGNYGYT
j_call: TRBJ1-4; v_call: TRBV7-2; cdr3_aa: ASSLSRGLNEKLF
j_call: TRBJ2-2; v_call: TRBV7-9; cdr3_aa: ASSPASRSVLAGELF
j_call: TRBJ2-2; v_call: TRBV5-1; cdr3_aa: ASSLDSAGSTGELF
j_call: TRBJ2-1; v_call: TRBV29-1; cdr3_aa: SVAGTSGGSYEQF
j_call: TRBJ2-5; v_call: TRBV5-6; cdr3_aa: ASSTHREETQY
j_call: TRBJ2-7; v_call: TRBV10-3; cdr3_aa: AISGKRESYEQY
j_call: TRBJ2-1; v_call: TRBV10-3; cdr3_aa: ASLGSGNYNEQF
j_call: TRBJ2-1; v_call: TRBV12-3/TRBV12-4; cdr3_aa: ASRTRTGSYNEQF
j_call: TRBJ2-3; v_call: TRBV20-1; cdr3_aa: SANLIAGGVSDTQY
j_call: TRBJ2-6; v_call: TRBV5-1; cdr3_aa: ASSKGQNSGANVLT
j_call: TRBJ1-1; v_call: TRBV3-1; cdr3_aa: ASSQPGQGNTEAF
j_call: TRBJ2-3; v_call: TRBV4-3; cdr3_aa: ASSQDGTRGTDTQY
j_call: TRBJ2-7; v_call: TRBV28; cdr3_aa: ASSSPTVPYEQY
j_call: TRBJ1-2; v_call: TRBV12-3/TRBV12-4; cdr3_aa: ASSTGGFGYT
j_call: TRBJ2-7; v_call: TRBV12-3/TRBV12-4; cdr3_aa: ASSSNPSTGTHYEQY
j_call: TRBJ2-1; v_call: TRBV9; cdr3_aa: ASSVKLAGANEQF
j_call: TRBJ2-7; v_call: TRBV23-1; cdr3_aa: ASSQSGTSGTYEQY
j_call: TRBJ2-7; v_call: TRBV9; cdr3_aa: ASSVGPGANSYEQY
j_call: TRBJ1-5; v_call: TRBV12-2; cdr3_aa: ASRFLQLPYSNQPQH
j_call: TRBJ2-3; v_call: TRBV28; cdr3_aa: ASSPQLAGPATDTQY
j_call: TRBJ2-7; v_call: TRBV28; cdr3_aa: ASSPPGTGTANLGQY
j_call: TRBJ2-1; v_call: TRBV19; cdr3_aa: ASRSLGRPYNEQF
j_call: TRBJ2-3; v_call: TRBV7-8; cdr3_aa: ASSSLKGEGGDTQY
j_call: TRBJ2-7; v_call: TRBV10-3; cdr3_aa: AISESTGAYEQY
j_call: TRBJ2-4; v_call: TRBV6-2/TRBV6-3; cdr3_aa: ASSYVQGRLDKNIQY
j_call: TRBJ1-1; v_call: TRBV28; cdr3_aa: ASSRQGARRTEAF
j_call: TRBJ2-5; v_call: TRBV29-1; cdr3_aa: SVGQHPGETQY
j_call: TRBJ2-2; v_call: TRBV4-3; cdr3_aa: ASSRVKGGGELF
j_call: TRBJ2-2; v_call: TRBV7-9; cdr3_aa: ASTAPLGNTGELF
j_call: TRBJ1-3; v_call: TRBV4-1; cdr3_aa: ASSQGRVDTVSGNTIY